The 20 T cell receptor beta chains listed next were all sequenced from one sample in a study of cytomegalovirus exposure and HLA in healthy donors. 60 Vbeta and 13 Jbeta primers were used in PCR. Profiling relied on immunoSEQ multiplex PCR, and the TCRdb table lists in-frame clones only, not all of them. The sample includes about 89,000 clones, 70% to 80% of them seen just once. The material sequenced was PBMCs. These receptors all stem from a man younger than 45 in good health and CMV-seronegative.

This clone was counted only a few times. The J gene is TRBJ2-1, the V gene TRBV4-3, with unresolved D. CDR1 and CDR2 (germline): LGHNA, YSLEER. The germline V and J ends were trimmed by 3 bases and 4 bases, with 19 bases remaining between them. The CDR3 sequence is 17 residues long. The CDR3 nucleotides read TGCGCCAGCAGCCATGGAACTCCGGGTTCCTTTTACAATGAGCAGTTCTTC. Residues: CASSHGTPGSFYNEQFF.

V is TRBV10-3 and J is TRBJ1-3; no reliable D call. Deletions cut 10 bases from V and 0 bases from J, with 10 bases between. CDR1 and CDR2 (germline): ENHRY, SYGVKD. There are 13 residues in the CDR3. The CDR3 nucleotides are TGTGCCACCCTACTTAGCTCTGGAAACACCATATATTTT. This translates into CATLLSSGNTIYF.

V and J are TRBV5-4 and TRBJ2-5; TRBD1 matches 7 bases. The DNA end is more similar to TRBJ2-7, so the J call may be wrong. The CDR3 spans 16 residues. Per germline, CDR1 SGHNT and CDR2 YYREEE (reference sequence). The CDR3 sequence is CASSSDTGDGAYEQYF. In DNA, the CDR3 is TGTGCCAGCAGCAGCGACACAGGGGATGGGGCCTACGAGCAGTACTTC.

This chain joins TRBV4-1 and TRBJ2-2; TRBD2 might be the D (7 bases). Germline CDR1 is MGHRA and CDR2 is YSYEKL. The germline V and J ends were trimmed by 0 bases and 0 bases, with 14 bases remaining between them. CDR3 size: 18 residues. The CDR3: CASSQEVGGATNTGELFF. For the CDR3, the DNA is TGCGCCAGCAGCCAAGAGGTTGGGGGGGCGACGAACACCGGGGAGCTGTTTTTT.

CDR3 DNA sequence: TGTGCCATCAGTGAGTCGCCGTCAGGGCGAGGTAATGAGCAGTTCTTC. It encodes CAISESPSGRGNEQFF. The V call is TRBV10-3, the J call TRBJ2-1, with D perhaps matching TRBD1 (5 bases). The V and J ends lost 0 bases and 7 bases respectively, with 16 bases between them. The CDR3 runs 16 residues. Germline V gene sequence: CDR1 ENHRY, CDR2 SYGVKD.

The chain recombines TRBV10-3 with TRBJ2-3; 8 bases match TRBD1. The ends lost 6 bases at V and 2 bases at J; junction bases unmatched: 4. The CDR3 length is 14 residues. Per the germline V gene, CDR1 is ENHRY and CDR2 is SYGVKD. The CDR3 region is CAIRWTGNTDTQYF. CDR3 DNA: TGTGCCATCAGGTGGACAGGGAACACAGATACGCAGTATTTT.

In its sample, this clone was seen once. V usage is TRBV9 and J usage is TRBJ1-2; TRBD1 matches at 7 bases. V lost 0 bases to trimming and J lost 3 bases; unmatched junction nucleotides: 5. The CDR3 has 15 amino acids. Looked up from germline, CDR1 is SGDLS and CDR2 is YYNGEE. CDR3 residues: CASSVGFGTDYGYTF. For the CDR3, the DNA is TGTGCCAGCAGCGTAGGGTTTGGGACAGACTATGGCTACACCTTC.

The CDR3 sequence: CATSGETGTGGYEQYF. DNA for the CDR3: TGTGCCACCAGCGGTGAAACCGGGACAGGAGGTTACGAGCAGTACTTC. V gene TRBV15 combines with J gene TRBJ2-7, with 8 bases lining up with TRBD1. This CDR3 is built from 16 residues. Germline CDR1 is LNHNV and CDR2 is YYDKDF (reference sequence). The ends lost 5 bases at V and 4 bases at J; junction bases unmatched: 13.

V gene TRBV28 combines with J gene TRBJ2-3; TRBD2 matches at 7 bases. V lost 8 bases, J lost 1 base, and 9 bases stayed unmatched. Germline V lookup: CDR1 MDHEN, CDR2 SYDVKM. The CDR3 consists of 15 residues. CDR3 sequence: CASERSGTGTDTQYF. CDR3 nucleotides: TGTGCCAGCGAAAGGAGCGGGACTGGCACAGATACGCAGTATTTT.

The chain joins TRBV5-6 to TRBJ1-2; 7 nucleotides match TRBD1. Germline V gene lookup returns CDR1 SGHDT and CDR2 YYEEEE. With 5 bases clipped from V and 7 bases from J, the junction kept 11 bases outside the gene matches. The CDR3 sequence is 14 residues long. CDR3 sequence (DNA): TGTGCCAGCAGTGTTACAGGGGCTCTTTCTGGCTACACCTTC. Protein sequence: CASSVTGALSGYTF.

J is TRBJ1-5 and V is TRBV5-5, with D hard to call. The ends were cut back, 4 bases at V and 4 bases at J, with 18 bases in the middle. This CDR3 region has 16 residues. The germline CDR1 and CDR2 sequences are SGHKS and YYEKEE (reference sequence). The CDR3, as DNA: TGTGCCAGCAGCCCTGCGGAGGGAGGTGCGAATCAGCCCCAGCATTTT. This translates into CASSPAEGGANQPQHF. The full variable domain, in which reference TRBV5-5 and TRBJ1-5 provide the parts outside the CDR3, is DAGVTQSPTHLIKTRGQQVTLRCSPISGHKSVSWYQQVLGQGPQFIFQYYEKEERGRGNFPDRFSARQFPNYSSELNVNALLLGDSALYLCASSPAEGGANQPQHFGDGTRLSIL.

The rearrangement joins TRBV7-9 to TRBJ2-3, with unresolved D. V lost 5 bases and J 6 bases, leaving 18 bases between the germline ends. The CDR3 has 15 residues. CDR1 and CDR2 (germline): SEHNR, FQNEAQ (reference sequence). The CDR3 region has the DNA TGTGCCAGCAGCGCCGGTTCTTTAGCTGCGGATACGCAGTATTTT. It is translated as CASSAGSLAADTQYF. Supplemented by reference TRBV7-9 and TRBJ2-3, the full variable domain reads DTGVSQNPRHKITKRGQNVTFRCDPISEHNRLYWYRQTLGQGPEFLTYFQNEAQLEKSRLLSDRFSAERPKGSFSTLEIQRTEQGDSAMYLCASSAGSLAADTQYFGPGTRLTVL.

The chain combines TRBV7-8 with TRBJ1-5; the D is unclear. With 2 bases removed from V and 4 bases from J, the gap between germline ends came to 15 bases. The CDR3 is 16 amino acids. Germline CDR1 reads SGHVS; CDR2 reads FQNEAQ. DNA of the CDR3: TGTGCCAGCAGCTTAACTAACCGATATGAAAATCAGCCCCAGCATTTT. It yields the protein CASSLTNRYENQPQHF.

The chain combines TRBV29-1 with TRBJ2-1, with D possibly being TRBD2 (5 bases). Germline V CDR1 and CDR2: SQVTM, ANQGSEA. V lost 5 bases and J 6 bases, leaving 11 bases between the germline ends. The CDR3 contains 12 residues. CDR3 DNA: TGCAGCGTTAATGGACTGATCAATGAGCAGTTCTTC. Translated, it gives CSVNGLINEQFF.

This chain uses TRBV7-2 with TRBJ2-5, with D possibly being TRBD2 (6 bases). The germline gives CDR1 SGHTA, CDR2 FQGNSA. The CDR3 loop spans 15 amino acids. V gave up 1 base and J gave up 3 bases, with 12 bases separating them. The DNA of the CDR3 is TGTGCCAGCAGCTTAGGCGGGACCGCAAAAGAGACCCAGTACTTC. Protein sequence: CASSLGGTAKETQYF.

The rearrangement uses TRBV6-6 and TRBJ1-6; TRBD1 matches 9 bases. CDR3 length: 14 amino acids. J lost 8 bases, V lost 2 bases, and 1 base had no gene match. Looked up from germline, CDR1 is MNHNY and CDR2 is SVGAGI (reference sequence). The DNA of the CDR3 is TGTGCCAGCAGTTACAGGACAGGGGATTCACCCCTCCACTTT. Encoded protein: CASSYRTGDSPLHF.

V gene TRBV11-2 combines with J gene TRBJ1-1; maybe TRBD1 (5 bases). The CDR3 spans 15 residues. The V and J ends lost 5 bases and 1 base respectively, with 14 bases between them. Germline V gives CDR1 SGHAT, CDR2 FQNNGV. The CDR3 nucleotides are TGTGCCAGCAGCCTACCTATGACAGAGAACACTGAAGCTTTCTTT. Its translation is CASSLPMTENTEAFF.

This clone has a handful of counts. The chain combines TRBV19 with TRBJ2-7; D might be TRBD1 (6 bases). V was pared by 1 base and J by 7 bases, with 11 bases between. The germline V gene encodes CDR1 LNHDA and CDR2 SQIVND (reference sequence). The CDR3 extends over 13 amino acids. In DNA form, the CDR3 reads TGTGCCAGTAGTATAGGTTACCAGGGGGAGCAGTACTTC. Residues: CASSIGYQGEQYF.

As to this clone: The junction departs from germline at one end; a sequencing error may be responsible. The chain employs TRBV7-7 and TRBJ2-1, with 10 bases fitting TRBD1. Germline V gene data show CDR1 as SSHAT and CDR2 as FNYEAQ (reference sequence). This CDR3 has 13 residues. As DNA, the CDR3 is TGTGCTAGCAGCTTAGACAGGGGGCATGAGCAGTTCTTC. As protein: CASSLDRGHEQFF.

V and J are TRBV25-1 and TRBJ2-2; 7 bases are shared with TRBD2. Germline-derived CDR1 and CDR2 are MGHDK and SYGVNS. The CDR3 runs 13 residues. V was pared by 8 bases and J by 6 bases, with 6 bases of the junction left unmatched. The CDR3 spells CASAWDYAGELFF. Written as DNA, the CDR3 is TGTGCCAGCGCCTGGGACTACGCCGGGGAGCTGTTTTTT.